What follows are 3 T cell receptor beta chains derived from one specimen sequenced in a study of cytomegalovirus exposure and HLA in healthy donors. The primer mix had 60 Vbeta and 13 Jbeta primers. Here immunoSEQ multiplex PCR was the method, and the copy in TCRdb shows in-frame clones only, minus some. The sample has under 200,000 clones; about three quarters are singletons. The sequenced sample was PBMCs. These receptor sequences come from a woman between 40 and 55 years old in good health and CMV-seropositive.

The chain joins TRBV6-5 to TRBJ1-6, with D unresolved. The germline V and J ends were trimmed by 6 bases and 8 bases, with 11 bases remaining between them. CDR3 length: 13 residues. Germline CDR1 is MNHEY and CDR2 is SVGAGI. CDR3 residues: CASRGEGYSPLHF. The CDR3 DNA reads TGTGCCAGCAGGGGTGAGGGCTATTCACCCCTCCACTTT.

V is TRBV19 and J is TRBJ2-7; a weak D match, TRBD1 (5 bases). CDR1 is LNHDA, CDR2 SQIVND, per germline (reference sequence). V was cut by 11 bases and J by 6 bases, with 17 bases left in between. The CDR3 loop spans 12 amino acids. The CDR3, as DNA: TGTGCCGCGCAGGGTGACCCCTCCGAGCAGTACTTC. Protein sequence: CAAQGDPSEQYF.

The gene calls are TRBV7-2 and TRBJ1-5, with D perhaps TRBD1 (6 bases). There are 13 residues in the CDR3. CDR1 is SGHTA and CDR2 is FQGNSA in the germline V gene. Trimming took off 5 bases at V and 4 bases at J, with 9 bases between the two ends. The CDR3 DNA sequence: TGTGCCAGCAGCACGCAGGGGAATCAGCCCCAGCATTTT. It is translated as CASSTQGNQPQHF.